These 15 T cell receptor beta chains originate from one sample sequenced in a study of blood T cell repertoires in COVID-19. The data were produced by immunoSEQ multiplex PCR, yet TCRdb's version contains in-frame clones alone and is incomplete. The sample has under 45,000 clones, around 83% seen once. The specimen was peripheral blood. The receptors were sampled from a woman aged 80 or over with active or convalescent COVID-19.

This chain joins TRBV12-3 or TRBV12-4 and TRBJ2-7; no clear D. Trimming took 3 bases from V and 6 from J, leaving 9 bases between them. The CDR3 sequence is 12 residues long. The CDR3 here is CASSFQVSEQYF. CDR3 bases: TGTGCCAGCAGTTTTCAGGTCTCCGAGCAGTACTTC.

This rearrangement joins TRBV5-4 to TRBJ2-2; D is possibly TRBD1 (6 bases). V was trimmed by 4 bases and J by 5 bases, leaving 18 bases between them. Looked up from germline, CDR1 is SGHNT and CDR2 is YYREEE (reference sequence). The CDR3 sequence is 16 residues long. The CDR3 loop reads CASSPPGQGSTGELFF. CDR3 nucleotide sequence: TGTGCCAGCAGCCCCCCGGGACAAGGTAGTACCGGGGAGCTGTTTTTT.

V gene TRBV6-5 combines with J gene TRBJ2-3; D call uncertain. CDR3 length equals 15 residues. The V gene lost 2 bases and the J gene lost 1 base, with 10 bases spanning the gap. Germline CDR1 reads MNHEY; CDR2 reads SVGAGI. The CDR3 DNA reads TGTGCCAGCAGTTACGAGAGTCTTGGCACAGATACGCAGTATTTT. Its protein product is CASSYESLGTDTQYF.

The chain joins TRBV10-2 to TRBJ1-5; 9 bases map to TRBD1. CDR1 is WSHSY, CDR2 SAAADI, per germline. V dropped 3 bases and J dropped 9; count of bases not matched to a gene: 9. The CDR3 consists of 15 residues. CDR3 nucleotides: TGCGCCAGCAGTGAAAAGGGACAGGGTTTAGGGCCCCAGCATTTT. Its protein is CASSEKGQGLGPQHF.

V usage is TRBV9 and J usage is TRBJ1-1; weak D call: TRBD1 (6 bases). The CDR3 has 13 residues. Looked up from germline, CDR1 is SGDLS and CDR2 is YYNGEE. With 0 bases removed from V and 4 bases from J, the gap between germline ends came to 7 bases. The CDR3 sequence is CASSVGRGTEAFF. The CDR3 DNA reads as TGTGCCAGCAGCGTAGGCAGGGGCACTGAAGCTTTCTTT.

This clone showed up many times. This rearrangement joins TRBV11-2 to TRBJ2-3; TRBD1 matches 8 bases. After removal of 1 base from V and 5 bases from J, the junction contained 8 bases not matched to a gene. This CDR3 comprises 16 residues. Germline CDR1 reads SGHAT; CDR2 reads FQNNGV. CDR3: CASSLGGAGGKDTQYF. CDR3 nucleotides: TGTGCCAGCAGCTTAGGTGGCGCAGGGGGCAAAGATACGCAGTATTTT. The full variable domain, rest sourced from reference TRBV11-2 and TRBJ2-3, is EAGVAQSPRYKIIEKRQSVAFWCNPISGHATLYWYQQILGQGPKLLIQFQNNGVVDDSQLPKDRFSAERLKGVDSTLKIQPAKLEDSAVYLCASSLGGAGGKDTQYFGPGTRLTVL.

The rearrangement uses TRBV28 and TRBJ1-6; D might be TRBD1 (5 bases). The CDR3 length is 13 residues. V lost 9 bases and J lost 11, with 17 bases in between. Germline V gives CDR1 MDHEN, CDR2 SYDVKM. Written as DNA, the CDR3 is TGTGCCAGTTTTCAGGGTTCCCAAACACCCCTCCACTTT. It is translated as CASFQGSQTPLHF.

The chain joins TRBV5-3 to TRBJ2-7, with a tentative D call TRBD2 (5 bases). TRBV5-3 is an ORF, with its function uncertain. This CDR3 has 16 residues. The V and J ends lost 0 bases and 3 bases respectively, with 16 bases between them. In nucleotides, the CDR3 is TGTGCCAGAAGCTTGGAGGTGGCGGGCCCGTTCTACGAGCAGTACTTC. This encodes CARSLEVAGPFYEQYF.

The CDR3 DNA reads as TGTGCCAGCAGTCCGAGGGAGACCCAGTACTTC. Its translation: CASSPRETQYF. The chain is built from TRBV28 and TRBJ2-5; D gene ambiguous. The CDR3 is 11 amino acids. V was pared by 5 bases and J by 5 bases, with 6 bases between. Germline V gene lookup returns CDR1 MDHEN and CDR2 SYDVKM.

V gene TRBV11-1 combines with J gene TRBJ2-5; tentatively, D is TRBD2 (6 bases). Trimming removed 2 bases from V and 4 bases from J, with 8 bases in between. The germline CDR1 and CDR2 sequences are SGHAT and FQDESV (reference sequence). This CDR3 contains 13 residues. The CDR3 sequence is CASSLTGVETQYF. The DNA of the CDR3 is TGTGCCAGCAGCTTAACGGGAGTAGAGACCCAGTACTTC.

This clone occurred a few times. The chain is built from TRBV15 and TRBJ2-7, with D perhaps TRBD2 (5 bases). This CDR3 region has 15 residues. Deletions cut 0 bases from V and 5 bases from J, with 14 bases between. Germline CDR1 and CDR2: LNHNV and YYDKDF (reference sequence). CDR3 amino acids: CATSRDTALAHEQYF. CDR3 coding DNA: TGTGCCACCAGCAGAGATACAGCCCTAGCCCACGAGCAGTACTTC.

The chain recombines TRBV30 with TRBJ2-1, with 10 bases aligning to TRBD2. Germline CDR1 reads GTSNPN; CDR2 reads SVGIG (reference sequence). This CDR3 region has 15 residues. V trimming: 0 bases; J trimming: 8 bases; junction bases outside the gene matches: 7. Here the CDR3 reads CAWSVQSGRGDEQFF. The CDR3 nucleotides are TGTGCCTGGAGTGTACAAAGCGGGAGGGGAGATGAGCAGTTCTTC.

This clone was counted only a few times. The chain links TRBV29-1 to TRBJ2-1; D is perhaps TRBD2 (7 bases). CDR3 length: 15 residues. V lost 7 bases and J 7 bases, leaving 23 bases between the germline ends. Germline CDR1 is SQVTM and CDR2 is ANQGSEA. This chain's CDR3 is CSAQRGGGHGNEQFF. The DNA for the CDR3 is TGCAGCGCCCAAAGGGGCGGGGGCCACGGGAATGAGCAGTTCTTC.

V gene TRBV5-1 combines with J gene TRBJ1-2; maybe TRBD1 (6 bases). Germline loops: CDR1 SGHRS, CDR2 YFSETQ. The length of the CDR3 is 13 residues. The germline V and J ends were trimmed by 0 bases and 6 bases, with 9 bases remaining between them. The CDR3 DNA is TGCGCCAGCAGCTTGGGATCAGGGGATGGCTACACCTTC. This gives the protein CASSLGSGDGYTF.

The gene calls are TRBV11-2 and TRBJ1-3; D uncertain. V lost 3 bases and J 5 bases, leaving 14 bases between the germline ends. CDR1 is SGHAT and CDR2 is FQNNGV in the germline V gene. The CDR3 is 15 amino acids. CDR3 loop: CASSFRRAERNTIYF. The CDR3 nucleotides are TGTGCCAGCAGCTTCCGGCGGGCGGAGAGAAACACCATATATTTT.